One and the same sample provided the 11 T cell receptor beta chains below, sequenced in a study of technical replicates of blood from several donors. Using immunoSEQ multiplex PCR, the repertoire was profiled, and TCRdb retains in-frame clones only, with some absent. Among approximately 44,000 clones listed, about 96% were seen once. The specimen sequenced was T cells isolated from PBMCs. The receptors were sampled from a human donor in good health.

This chain links TRBV11-2 with TRBJ2-7; 12 bases line up with TRBD2. With V trimmed by 3 bases and J by 0 bases, 3 bases remained unmatched. This CDR3 is 16 amino acids long. Germline CDR1 is SGHAT and CDR2 is FQNNGV. CDR3 protein: CASSFGLAGNSYEQYF. In DNA, the CDR3 is TGTGCCAGCAGCTTTGGACTAGCGGGGAACTCCTACGAGCAGTACTTC.

This chain uses TRBV5-6 with TRBJ1-2, with 8 bases matching TRBD1. CDR1 is SGHDT, CDR2 YYEEEE, per germline. V shed 4 bases, J shed 5 bases, and the junction held 4 bases outside the gene matches. The length of the CDR3 is 13 residues. The CDR3 DNA is TGTGCCAGCAGCAAGGACAGGGATTATGGCTACACCTTC. This sequence encodes CASSKDRDYGYTF. Complete variable domain (other parts from reference TRBV5-6 and TRBJ1-2): DAGVTQSPTHLIKTRGQQVTLRCSPKSGHDTVSWYQQALGQGPQFIFQYYEEEERQRGNFPDRFSGHQFPNYSSELNVNALLLGDSALYLCASSKDRDYGYTFGSGTRLTVV.

The chain recombines TRBV5-6 with TRBJ2-3; D not certain. This CDR3 spans 11 amino acids. Germline V gene sequence: CDR1 SGHDT, CDR2 YYEEEE. V gave up 3 bases and J gave up 5 bases, with 4 bases separating them. Here the CDR3 DNA reads TGTGCCAGCAGCTCGGGAGATACGCAGTATTTT. Amino acids: CASSSGDTQYF.

The CDR3 DNA is TGTGCCAGCAGTGTAACCCTAGCGGGAGGGTCCAACGAGCAGTACTTC. Its protein is CASSVTLAGGSNEQYF. The chain is built from TRBV2 and TRBJ2-7; TRBD2 aligns across 12 bases. Germline CDR1 SNHLY, CDR2 FYNNEI. The CDR3 length is 16 residues. Trimming at V came to 4 bases and at J to 5 bases, leaving 9 bases not matched to a gene.

The genes are TRBV7-9 and TRBJ2-2, with 7 nucleotides matching TRBD1. Trimming at V came to 4 bases and at J to 0 bases, leaving 2 bases not matched to a gene. Germline lookup yields CDR1 SEHNR and CDR2 FQNEAQ (reference sequence). There are 15 residues in the CDR3. For the CDR3, the DNA is TGTGCCAGCAGCTACGACAGGGCGAACACCGGGGAGCTGTTTTTT. Translating it yields CASSYDRANTGELFF.

The gene calls are TRBV4-1 and TRBJ2-3; TRBD1 aligns across 8 bases. Germline CDR1 reads MGHRA; CDR2 reads YSYEKL. The CDR3 is made up of 14 amino acids. V lost 4 bases, J lost 6 bases, and 6 bases stayed unmatched. CDR3 coding DNA: TGCGCCAGCAGCCCCGACAGGGGAGGCGATACGCAGTATTTT. Its translation is CASSPDRGGDTQYF.

V usage is TRBV5-1 and J usage is TRBJ2-1; 10 nucleotides match TRBD2. CDR1 and CDR2 (germline): SGHRS, YFSETQ. The CDR3 contains 15 residues. V lost 3 bases to trimming and J lost 5 bases; unmatched junction nucleotides: 5. The DNA of the CDR3 is TGCGCCAGCAGCTCCGGACTAGCGGTCAACAATGAGCAGTTCTTC. It encodes CASSSGLAVNNEQFF.

The chain combines TRBV5-1 with TRBJ1-2, with TRBD1 identical over 11 bases. Germline CDR1 and CDR2: SGHRS and YFSETQ. J was trimmed by 7 bases and V by 0 bases; bases with no gene match: 5. The CDR3 covers 15 residues. CDR3 bases: TGCGCCAGCAGCTTGGCCCGGACAGGGGGCGGTGGCTACACCTTC. As protein: CASSLARTGGGGYTF.

The rearrangement uses TRBV7-9 and TRBJ1-5; 10 bases map to TRBD1. Germline V gene lookup returns CDR1 SEHNR and CDR2 FQNEAQ (reference sequence). The length of the CDR3 is 14 residues. V shed 5 bases and J 6 bases; nucleotides not matched to a gene: 4. CDR3 sequence (DNA): TGTGCCAGCAGCAGTGGACAGGGGGGTCAGCCCCAGCATTTT. It translates to CASSSGQGGQPQHF.

The gene calls are TRBV28 and TRBJ2-3, with a weak D call TRBD2 (5 bases). This CDR3 contains 17 residues. V was pared by 6 bases and J by 2 bases, with 21 bases between. The germline V gene has CDR1 MDHEN and CDR2 SYDVKM. DNA for the CDR3: TGTGCCAGCAGCTCGTGGCTAGCCCATCTCTACACAGATACGCAGTATTTT. It is translated as CASSSWLAHLYTDTQYF.

The chain carries TRBV11-1 and TRBJ2-7; D is unresolved. V was clipped by 0 bases and J by 2 bases, with 5 bases between them. This CDR3 is 13 amino acids long. Germline lookup yields CDR1 SGHAT and CDR2 FQDESV (reference sequence). The CDR3 DNA follows: TGTGCCAGCAGCTTAGCTCCCACCTACGAGCAGTACTTC. Its protein product is CASSLAPTYEQYF. The whole variable domain, remainder taken from reference TRBV11-1 and TRBJ2-7, is EAEVAQSPRYKITEKSQAVAFWCDPISGHATLYWYRQILGQGPELLVQFQDESVVDDSQLPKDRFSAERLKGVDSTLKIQPAELGDSAMYLCASSLAPTYEQYFGPGTRLTVT.